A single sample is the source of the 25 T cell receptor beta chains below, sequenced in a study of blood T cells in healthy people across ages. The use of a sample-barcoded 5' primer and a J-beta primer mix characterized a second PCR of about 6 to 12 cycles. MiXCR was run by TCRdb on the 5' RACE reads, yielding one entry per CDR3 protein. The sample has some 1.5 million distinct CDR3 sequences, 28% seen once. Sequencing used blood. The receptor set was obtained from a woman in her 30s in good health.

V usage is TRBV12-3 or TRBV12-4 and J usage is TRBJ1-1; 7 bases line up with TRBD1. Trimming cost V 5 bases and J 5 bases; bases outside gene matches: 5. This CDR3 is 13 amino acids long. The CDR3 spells CASSQGVGTEAFF. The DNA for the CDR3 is TGTGCCAGCAGTCAGGGGGTCGGTACTGAAGCTTTCTTT.

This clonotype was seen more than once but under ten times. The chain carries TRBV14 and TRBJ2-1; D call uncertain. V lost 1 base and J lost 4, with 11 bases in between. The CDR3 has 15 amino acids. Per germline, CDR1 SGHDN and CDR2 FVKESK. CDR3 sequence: CASSQVGGLYNEQFF. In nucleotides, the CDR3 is TGTGCCAGCAGCCAAGTGGGCGGCCTTTACAATGAGCAGTTCTTC.

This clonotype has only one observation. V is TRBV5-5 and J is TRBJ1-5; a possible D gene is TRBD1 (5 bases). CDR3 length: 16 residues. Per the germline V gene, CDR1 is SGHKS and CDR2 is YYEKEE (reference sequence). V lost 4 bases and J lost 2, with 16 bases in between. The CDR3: CASSPLGGGGNQPQHF. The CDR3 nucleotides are TGTGCCAGCAGCCCCTTGGGGGGAGGGGGCAATCAGCCCCAGCATTTT.

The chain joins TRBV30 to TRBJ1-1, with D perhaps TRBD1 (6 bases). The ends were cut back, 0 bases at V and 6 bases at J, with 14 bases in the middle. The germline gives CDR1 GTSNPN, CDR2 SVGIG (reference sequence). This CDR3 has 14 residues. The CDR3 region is CAWSVIQGTSEAFF. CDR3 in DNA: TGTGCCTGGAGTGTAATACAGGGCACTTCTGAAGCTTTCTTT.

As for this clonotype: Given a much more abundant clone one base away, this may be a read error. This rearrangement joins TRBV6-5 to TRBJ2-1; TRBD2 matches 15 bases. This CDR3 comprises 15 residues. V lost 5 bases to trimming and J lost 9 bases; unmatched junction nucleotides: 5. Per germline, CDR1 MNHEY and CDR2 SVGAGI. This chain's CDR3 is CASSRTSGGALEQFF. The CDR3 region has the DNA TGTGCCAGCAGTCGGACTAGCGGGGGGGCCCTTGAGCAGTTCTTC.

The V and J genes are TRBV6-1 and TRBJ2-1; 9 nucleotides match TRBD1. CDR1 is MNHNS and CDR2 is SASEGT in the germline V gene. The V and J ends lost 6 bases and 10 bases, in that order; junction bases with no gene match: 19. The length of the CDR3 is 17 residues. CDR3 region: CASRDRTGQGRDREQFF. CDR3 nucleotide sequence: TGTGCCAGCAGAGACAGAACCGGACAGGGGAGGGACAGAGAGCAGTTCTTC.

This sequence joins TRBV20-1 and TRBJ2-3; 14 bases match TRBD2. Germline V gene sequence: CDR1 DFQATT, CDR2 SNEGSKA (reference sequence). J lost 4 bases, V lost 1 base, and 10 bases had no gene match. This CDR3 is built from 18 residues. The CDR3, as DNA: TGCAGTGCTAGAGGGGATCAGTGGGGACTAGCGGGAGCAGATACGCAGTATTTT. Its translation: CSARGDQWGLAGADTQYF.

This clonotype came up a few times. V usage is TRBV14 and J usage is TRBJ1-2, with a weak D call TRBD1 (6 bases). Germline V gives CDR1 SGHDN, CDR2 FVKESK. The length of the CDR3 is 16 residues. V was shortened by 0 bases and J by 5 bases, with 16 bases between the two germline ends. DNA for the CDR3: TGTGCCAGCAGCCAAGAACAAACTCTAGGGGGGTATGGCTACACCTTC. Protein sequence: CASSQEQTLGGYGYTF.

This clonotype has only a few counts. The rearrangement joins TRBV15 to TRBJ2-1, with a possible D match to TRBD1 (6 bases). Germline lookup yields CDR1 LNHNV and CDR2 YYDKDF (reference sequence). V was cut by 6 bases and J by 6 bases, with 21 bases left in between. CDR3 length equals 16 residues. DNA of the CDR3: TGTGCCACCAGAGTAGGGGGATTAGCCCCGGGCAATGAGCAGTTCTTC. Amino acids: CATRVGGLAPGNEQFF.

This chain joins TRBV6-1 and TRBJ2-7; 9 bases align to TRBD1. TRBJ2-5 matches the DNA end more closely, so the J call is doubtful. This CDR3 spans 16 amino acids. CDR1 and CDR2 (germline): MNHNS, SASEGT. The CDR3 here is CASSVGGQGFWETQYF. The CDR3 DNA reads TGTGCCAGCAGTGTCGGGGGACAGGGTTTTTGGGAGACCCAGTACTTC.

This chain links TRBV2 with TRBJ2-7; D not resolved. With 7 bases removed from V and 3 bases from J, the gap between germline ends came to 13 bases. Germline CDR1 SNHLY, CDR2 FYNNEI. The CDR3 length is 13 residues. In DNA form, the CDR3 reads TGTGCCAGCAAGGAGCCGGAGAACTACGAGCAGTACTTC. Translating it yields CASKEPENYEQYF.

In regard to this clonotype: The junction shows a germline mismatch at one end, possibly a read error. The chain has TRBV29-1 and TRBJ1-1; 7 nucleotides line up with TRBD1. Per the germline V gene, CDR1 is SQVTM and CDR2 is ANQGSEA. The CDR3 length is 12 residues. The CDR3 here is CSVETQGTGAFF. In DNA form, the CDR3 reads TGCAGCGTTGAGACACAGGGGACTGGAGCTTTCTTT.

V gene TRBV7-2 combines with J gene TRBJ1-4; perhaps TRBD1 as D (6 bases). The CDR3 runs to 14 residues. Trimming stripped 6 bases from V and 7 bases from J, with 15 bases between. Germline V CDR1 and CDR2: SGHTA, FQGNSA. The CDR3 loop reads CASRTWSRGEKLFF. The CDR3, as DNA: TGTGCCAGCAGAACATGGTCCAGGGGTGAAAAACTGTTTTTT.

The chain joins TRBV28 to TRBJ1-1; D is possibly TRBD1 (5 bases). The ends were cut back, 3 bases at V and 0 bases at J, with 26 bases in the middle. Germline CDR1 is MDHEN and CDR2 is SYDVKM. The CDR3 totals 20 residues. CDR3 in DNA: TGTGCCAGCAGTTTGCCGGGACGGGGGAGGTGGACGACCATGAACACTGAAGCTTTCTTT. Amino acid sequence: CASSLPGRGRWTTMNTEAFF.

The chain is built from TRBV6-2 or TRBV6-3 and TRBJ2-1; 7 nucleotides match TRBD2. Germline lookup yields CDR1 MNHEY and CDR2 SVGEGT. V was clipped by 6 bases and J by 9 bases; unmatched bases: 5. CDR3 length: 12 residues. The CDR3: CASREGGSEQFF. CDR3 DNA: TGTGCCAGCAGGGAGGGAGGGAGTGAGCAGTTCTTC.

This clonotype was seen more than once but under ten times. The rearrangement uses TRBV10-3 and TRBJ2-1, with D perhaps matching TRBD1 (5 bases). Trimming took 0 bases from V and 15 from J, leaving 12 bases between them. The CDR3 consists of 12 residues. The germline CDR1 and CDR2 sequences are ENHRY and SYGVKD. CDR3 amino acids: CAISESNRFLFF. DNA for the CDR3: TGTGCCATCAGTGAGTCGAACAGGTTTTTGTTCTTC.

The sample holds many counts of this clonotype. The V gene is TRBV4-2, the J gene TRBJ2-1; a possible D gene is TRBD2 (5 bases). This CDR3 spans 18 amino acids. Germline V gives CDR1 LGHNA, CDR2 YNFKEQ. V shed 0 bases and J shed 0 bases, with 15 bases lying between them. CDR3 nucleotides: TGTGCCAGCAGCCAAGAACCTAAGCGGAGGAGCTCCTACAATGAGCAGTTCTTC. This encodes CASSQEPKRRSSYNEQFF.

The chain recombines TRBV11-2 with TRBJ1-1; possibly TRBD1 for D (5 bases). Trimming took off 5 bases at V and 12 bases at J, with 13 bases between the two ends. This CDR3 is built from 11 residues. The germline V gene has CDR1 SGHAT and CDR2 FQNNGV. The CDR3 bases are TGTGCCAGCAGCCCCAGGGAGTTACCTTTCTTT. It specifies CASSPRELPFF. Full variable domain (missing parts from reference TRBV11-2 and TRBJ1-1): EAGVAQSPRYKIIEKRQSVAFWCNPISGHATLYWYQQILGQGPKLLIQFQNNGVVDDSQLPKDRFSAERLKGVDSTLKIQPAKLEDSAVYLCASSPRELPFFGQGTRLTVV.

CDR3 in DNA: TGCGCCAGCAGCCAAGATCCCGGGGTAGGGGGTAGAGAGACCCAGTACTTC. It codes for CASSQDPGVGGRETQYF. This chain links TRBV4-1 with TRBJ2-5; weak D call: TRBD1 (6 bases). V was pared by 0 bases and J by 4 bases, with 18 bases between. This CDR3 contains 17 residues. Germline CDR1 MGHRA, CDR2 YSYEKL.

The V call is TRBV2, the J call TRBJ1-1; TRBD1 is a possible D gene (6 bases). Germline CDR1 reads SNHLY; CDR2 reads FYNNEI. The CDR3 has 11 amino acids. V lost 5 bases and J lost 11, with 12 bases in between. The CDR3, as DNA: TGTGCCAGCAGTCGGGGGGCTCGGGCTTTCTTT. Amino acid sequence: CASSRGARAFF.

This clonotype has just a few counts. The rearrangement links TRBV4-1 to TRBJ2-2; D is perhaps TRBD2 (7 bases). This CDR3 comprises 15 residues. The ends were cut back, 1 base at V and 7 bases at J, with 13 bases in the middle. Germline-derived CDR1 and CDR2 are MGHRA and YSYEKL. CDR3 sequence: CASSQGTGGFGELFF. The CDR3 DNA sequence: TGCGCCAGCAGCCAAGGGACGGGGGGCTTCGGGGAGCTGTTTTTT.

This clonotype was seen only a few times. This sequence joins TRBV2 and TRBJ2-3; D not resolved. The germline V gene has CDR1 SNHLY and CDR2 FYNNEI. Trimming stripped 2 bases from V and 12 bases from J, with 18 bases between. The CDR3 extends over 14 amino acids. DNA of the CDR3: TGTGCCAGCAGTGAAAGGTCGTCAAACAACCCCCAGTATTTT. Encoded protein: CASSERSSNNPQYF.

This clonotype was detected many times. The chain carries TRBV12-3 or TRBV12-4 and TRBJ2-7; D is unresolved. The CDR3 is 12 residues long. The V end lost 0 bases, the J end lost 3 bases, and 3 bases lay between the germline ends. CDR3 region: CASSLAYYEQYF. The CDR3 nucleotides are TGTGCCAGCAGTTTAGCTTACTACGAGCAGTACTTC.

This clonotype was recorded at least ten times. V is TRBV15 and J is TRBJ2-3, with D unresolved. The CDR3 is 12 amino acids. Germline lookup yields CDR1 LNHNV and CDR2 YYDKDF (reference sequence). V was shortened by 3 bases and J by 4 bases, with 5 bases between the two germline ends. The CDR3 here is CATSSGSDTQYF. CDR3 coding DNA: TGTGCCACCAGCAGCGGGTCAGATACGCAGTATTTT.

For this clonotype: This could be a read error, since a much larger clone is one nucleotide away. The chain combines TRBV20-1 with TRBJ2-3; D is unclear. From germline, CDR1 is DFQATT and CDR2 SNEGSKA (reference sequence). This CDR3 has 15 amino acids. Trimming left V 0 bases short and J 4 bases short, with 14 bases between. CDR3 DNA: TGCAGTGCTAGAGATGCTGGGCTAAGCGCAGATACGCAGTATTTT. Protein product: CSARDAGLSADTQYF.